A single sample gave rise to the 23 T cell receptor beta chains below, sequenced in a study of blood T cell repertoires in COVID-19. The table came from immunoSEQ multiplex PCR; TCRdb's copy has only in-frame clones and leaves some out. This sample has roughly 200,000 clones, with approximately 83% found just once. Input material: peripheral blood. The source of these receptors is a man between 60 and 75 years old with acute or convalescent COVID-19.

The rearrangement uses TRBV7-9 and TRBJ1-4; the D gene is possibly TRBD1 (6 bases). Trimming took off 3 bases at V and 4 bases at J, with 12 bases between the two ends. This CDR3 has 15 residues. Germline V CDR1 and CDR2: SEHNR, FQNEAQ (reference sequence). CDR3 residues: CASSFGGAVNEKLFF. Here the CDR3 DNA reads TGTGCCAGCAGCTTCGGGGGGGCGGTTAATGAAAAACTGTTTTTT.

The CDR3 region has the DNA TGTGCCAGCAGCTTAGATGGTAGGGCAGGGGACGAGACCCAGTACTTC. Translation: CASSLDGRAGDETQYF. The chain employs TRBV11-3 and TRBJ2-5; D is possibly TRBD1 (6 bases). Germline V lookup: CDR1 SGHNT, CDR2 YENEEA. V was cut by 0 bases and J by 5 bases, with 16 bases left in between. This CDR3 is 16 amino acids long.

The V and J genes are TRBV5-4 and TRBJ2-2; possibly TRBD2 for D (6 bases). Germline V gene data show CDR1 as SGHNT and CDR2 as YYREEE (reference sequence). This CDR3 comprises 16 residues. The V and J ends lost 4 bases and 5 bases respectively, with 18 bases between them. CDR3 nucleotides: TGTGCCAGCAGCCCCAATCGGGGTGGGAGGACCGGGGAGCTGTTTTTT. It encodes CASSPNRGGRTGELFF.

The genes are TRBV25-1 and TRBJ2-1; 11 nucleotides line up with TRBD2. Germline V gene data show CDR1 as MGHDK and CDR2 as SYGVNS. CDR3 length: 17 amino acids. V dropped 3 bases and J dropped 0; count of bases not matched to a gene: 4. The CDR3 here is CASSDRLAGISYNEQFF. The CDR3 nucleotides are TGTGCCAGCAGTGACAGACTAGCGGGGATCTCCTACAATGAGCAGTTCTTC.

This clone was counted a single time. The rearrangement joins TRBV19 to TRBJ1-4; a weak D match, TRBD1 (6 bases). Deletions cut 9 bases from V and 4 bases from J, with 15 bases between. This CDR3 is built from 14 residues. Germline assignment: CDR1 LNHDA and CDR2 SQIVND (reference sequence). CDR3 DNA: TGTGCCAGCACTCCGGGACACAATAATGAAAAACTGTTTTTT. Amino acid sequence: CASTPGHNNEKLFF.

The rearrangement uses TRBV19 and TRBJ1-4; possibly TRBD1 for D (6 bases). Trimming took 5 bases from V and 6 from J, leaving 16 bases between them. In germline, CDR1 is LNHDA, CDR2 SQIVND (reference sequence). There are 15 residues in the CDR3. The CDR3 DNA sequence: TGTGCCAGTAGTCCCGTGGACAGCAGGCATGAAAAACTGTTTTTT. This sequence encodes CASSPVDSRHEKLFF.

The chain joins TRBV2 to TRBJ1-1; D gene unclear. Germline CDR1 and CDR2: SNHLY and FYNNEI. V was shortened by 6 bases and J by 6 bases, with 17 bases between the two germline ends. CDR3 length: 14 amino acids. The CDR3 coding sequence is TGTGCCAGCAGATGGTCCGTTAAAAGCGCTGAAGCTTTCTTT. Protein product: CASRWSVKSAEAFF.

This chain connects TRBV25-1 to TRBJ2-1; 9 bases fit TRBD2. The germline V gene has CDR1 MGHDK and CDR2 SYGVNS. This CDR3 has 16 residues. V was pared by 5 bases and J by 7 bases, with 12 bases of the junction left unmatched. The DNA for the CDR3 is TGTGCCAGCAGTCAGGCGGGACTAGCTGCCGTGAATGAGCAGTTCTTC. Protein: CASSQAGLAAVNEQFF.

V usage is TRBV19 and J usage is TRBJ1-3; perhaps TRBD1 as D (6 bases). Trimming took 5 bases from V and 4 from J, leaving 9 bases between them. Germline CDR1 reads LNHDA; CDR2 reads SQIVND (reference sequence). The CDR3 runs to 13 residues. DNA for the CDR3: TGTGCCAGTAGTTCGGGACACGGAAACACCATATATTTT. It is translated as CASSSGHGNTIYF.

This clone has more than one count but fewer than ten. The chain employs TRBV6-5 and TRBJ1-6; D remains unclear. CDR1 MNHEY and CDR2 SVGAGI come from the germline V gene. The ends were cut back, 8 bases at V and 7 bases at J, with 12 bases in the middle. There are 13 residues in the CDR3. This chain's CDR3 is CASREGGNSPLHF. CDR3 nucleotides: TGTGCCAGCCGAGAGGGAGGCAATTCACCCCTCCACTTT.

Remarks on this clone: Mismatch with germline at one junction end may stem from a read error. The chain uses TRBV6-2 or TRBV6-3 and TRBJ2-5; weak D call: TRBD2 (6 bases). The CDR3 consists of 11 residues. Germline assignment: CDR1 MNHEY and CDR2 SVGEGT. In nucleotides, the CDR3 is TGTGCCAGCAGCTCCTGGACTACCCCGTACTTC. Its translation is CASSSWTTPYF.

This chain joins TRBV4-3 and TRBJ2-1; D call uncertain. V lost 0 bases, J lost 3 bases, and 12 bases lay in between. The CDR3 is 16 amino acids. The germline CDR1 and CDR2 sequences are LGHNA and YSLEER. The CDR3 is CASSQEDPEHYNEQFF. DNA for the CDR3: TGCGCCAGCAGCCAAGAGGATCCGGAGCACTACAATGAGCAGTTCTTC.

This chain uses TRBV25-1 with TRBJ2-1, with 10 bases that match TRBD2. This CDR3 is built from 15 residues. Germline lookup yields CDR1 MGHDK and CDR2 SYGVNS. With V trimmed by 2 bases and J by 6 bases, 4 bases remained unmatched. DNA of the CDR3: TGTGCCAGCAGTGAACAAGCGGGAGGGCTCAATGAGCAGTTCTTC. Translating it yields CASSEQAGGLNEQFF.

In this sample, this clone turned up once. The chain joins TRBV4-2 to TRBJ1-2; the match to TRBD1 covers 8 bases. CDR3 length: 14 amino acids. With 6 bases clipped from V and 4 bases from J, the junction kept 7 bases outside the gene matches. CDR1 is LGHNA, CDR2 YNFKEQ, per germline. CDR3 in DNA: TGTGCCAGCAGTCAGGACAGGGATAGCTATGGCTACACCTTC. Its translation: CASSQDRDSYGYTF.

The gene calls are TRBV4-3 and TRBJ2-7; TRBD1 agrees at 7 bases. V lost 3 bases, J lost 3 bases, and 8 bases stayed unmatched. Germline V CDR1 and CDR2: LGHNA, YSLEER. The CDR3 has 15 residues. The CDR3 reads CASSQGTQGYYEQYF. CDR3 bases: TGCGCCAGCAGCCAGGGGACACAGGGGTACTACGAGCAGTACTTC.

This sequence joins TRBV6-2 or TRBV6-3 and TRBJ2-4; D gene unclear. Trimming took 2 bases from V and 7 from J, leaving 9 bases between them. CDR3 size: 13 residues. The germline V gene encodes CDR1 MNHEY and CDR2 SVGEGT. This CDR3 reads CASSYEAGNIQYF. Here the CDR3 DNA reads TGTGCCAGCAGTTACGAGGCCGGGAACATTCAGTACTTC.

This chain connects TRBV28 to TRBJ1-2; TRBD1 is a possible D gene (5 bases). The V gene's germline CDR1 is MDHEN and CDR2 SYDVKM. The V and J ends lost 2 bases and 4 bases respectively, with 14 bases between them. The CDR3 extends over 15 amino acids. CDR3 sequence (DNA): TGTGCCAGCAGTTTACCCGTGGGGCAGTCCTATGGCTACACCTTC. It yields the protein CASSLPVGQSYGYTF.

The chain's CDR3 is CASSSSPSAISNEQFF. CDR3 nucleotides: TGTGCCAGCAGCTCGTCCCCTAGCGCTATTAGCAATGAGCAGTTCTTC. This chain uses TRBV7-2 with TRBJ2-1; D possibly corresponds to TRBD2 (6 bases). The CDR3 is 16 residues long. Trimming shortened V by 4 bases and J by 6 bases, and 19 bases separated the two germline ends. Germline assignment: CDR1 SGHTA and CDR2 FQGNSA. The complete variable domain, with remaining parts taken from reference TRBV7-2 and TRBJ2-1, reads GAGVSQSPSNKVTEKGKDVELRCDPISGHTALYWYRQSLGQGLEFLIYFQGNSAPDKSGLPSDRFSAERTGGSVSTLTIQRTQQEDSAVYLCASSSSPSAISNEQFFGPGTRLTVL.

The V and J genes are TRBV27 and TRBJ2-5; TRBD2 matches 8 bases. V shed 5 bases and J 5 bases; nucleotides not matched to a gene: 7. The CDR3 is 14 residues long. From germline, CDR1 is MNHEY and CDR2 SMNVEV (reference sequence). In DNA, the CDR3 is TGTGCCAGCAGTCCTTTAGCGGGACTGGAGACCCAGTACTTC. Translating it yields CASSPLAGLETQYF.

This chain connects TRBV4-1 to TRBJ2-1, with 8 bases matching TRBD2. CDR1 MGHRA and CDR2 YSYEKL come from the germline V gene. The junction had 5 bases not matched to a gene; V was cut back by 1 base and J by 0 bases. The CDR3 loop spans 17 amino acids. Written as DNA, the CDR3 is TGCGCCAGCAGCCAAGGACTAGCGCGAAGCTCCTACAATGAGCAGTTCTTC. Amino acid sequence: CASSQGLARSSYNEQFF.

V usage is TRBV5-6 and J usage is TRBJ1-2, with 10 bases lining up with TRBD1. Germline V gene lookup returns CDR1 SGHDT and CDR2 YYEEEE. This CDR3 spans 16 amino acids. V dropped 3 bases and J dropped 5; count of bases not matched to a gene: 10. For the CDR3, the DNA is TGTGCCAGCAGCTCCGGGACAGGGGAGGTATGGTATGGCTACACCTTC. Its protein product is CASSSGTGEVWYGYTF.

This clone was seen once. This chain links TRBV7-2 with TRBJ2-5; D not certain. V gave up 2 bases and J gave up 6 bases, with 10 bases separating them. The CDR3 sequence is 13 residues long. Germline assignment: CDR1 SGHTA and CDR2 FQGNSA. CDR3 protein: CASSLQELKTQYF. The CDR3 nucleotides are TGTGCCAGCAGCTTACAAGAGCTGAAGACCCAGTACTTC.

The V gene is TRBV19, the J gene TRBJ2-7, with D perhaps TRBD2 (6 bases). CDR3 size: 14 residues. Trimming pared 5 bases from V and 5 bases from J, leaving 16 bases between. Germline V lookup: CDR1 LNHDA, CDR2 SQIVND (reference sequence). The CDR3 is CASSQGAGRNEQYF. CDR3 in DNA: TGTGCCAGTAGTCAAGGGGCAGGGAGGAACGAGCAGTACTTC.